What follows describes a single TCR beta chain. V shed 10 bases, J shed 7 bases, and the junction held 9 bases outside the gene matches. CDR3 length equals 12 residues. The sample originates from a study of blood T cell repertoires in COVID-19. Study summary: COVID-19 samples from acute and convalescent phases originated in the United States, Italy and Spain.

Per the original methods: Reference gene primer amplification gave nucleated cell count estimates. Profiled with immunoSEQ multiplex PCR; TCRdb holds only in-frame clones, not every one. V, J and clone size are taken as reported in that table, and D and trimming were inferred from the DNA itself. The sample contains around 75,000 clones, approximately 80% of which appear only once. Patients at the Seattle site were enrolled during active infection and followed longitudinally. The clonotype originates from a man in his forties or fifties with COVID-19, enrolled during active disease. The V and J genes are TRBV12-3 or TRBV12-4 and TRBJ1-2, with TRBD1 matching over 7 bases. Material for sequencing was peripheral blood. DNA for the CDR3: TGTGCCACCCATAGGGGACAGTCTGGCTACACCTTC. Translated, it gives CATHRGQSGYTF.